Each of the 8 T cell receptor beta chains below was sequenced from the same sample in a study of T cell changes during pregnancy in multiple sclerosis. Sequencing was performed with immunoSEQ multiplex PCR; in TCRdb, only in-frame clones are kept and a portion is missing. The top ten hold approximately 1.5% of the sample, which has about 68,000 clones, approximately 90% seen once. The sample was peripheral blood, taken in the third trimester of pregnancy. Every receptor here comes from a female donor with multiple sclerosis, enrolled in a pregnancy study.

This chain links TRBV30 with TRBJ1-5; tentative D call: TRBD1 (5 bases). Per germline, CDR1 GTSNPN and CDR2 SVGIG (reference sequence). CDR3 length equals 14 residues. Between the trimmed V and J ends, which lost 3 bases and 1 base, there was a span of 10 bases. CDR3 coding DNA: TGTGCCTGGAGGACTGGGGGGAGCAATCAGCCCCAGCATTTT. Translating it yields CAWRTGGSNQPQHF.

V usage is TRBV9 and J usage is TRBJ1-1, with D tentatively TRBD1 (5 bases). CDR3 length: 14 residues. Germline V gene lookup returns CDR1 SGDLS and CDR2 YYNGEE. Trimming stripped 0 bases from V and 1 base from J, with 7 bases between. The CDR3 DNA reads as TGTGCCAGCAGCGTAGACCAGGGGAACACTGAAGCTTTCTTT. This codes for CASSVDQGNTEAFF.

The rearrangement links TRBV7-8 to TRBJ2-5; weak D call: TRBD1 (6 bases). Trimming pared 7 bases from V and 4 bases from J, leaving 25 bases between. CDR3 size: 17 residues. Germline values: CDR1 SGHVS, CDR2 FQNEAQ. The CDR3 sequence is CASNQAPWTVGAETQYF. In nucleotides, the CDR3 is TGTGCCAGCAACCAGGCCCCCTGGACAGTGGGTGCAGAGACCCAGTACTTC.

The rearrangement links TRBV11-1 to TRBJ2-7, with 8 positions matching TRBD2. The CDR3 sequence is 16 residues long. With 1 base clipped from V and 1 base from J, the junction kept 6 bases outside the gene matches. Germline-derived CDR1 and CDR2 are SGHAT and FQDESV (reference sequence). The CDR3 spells CASSLEASGRSYEQYF. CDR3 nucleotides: TGTGCCAGCAGCTTAGAGGCTAGCGGGCGATCCTACGAGCAGTACTTC. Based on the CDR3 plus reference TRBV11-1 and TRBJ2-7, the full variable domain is EAEVAQSPRYKITEKSQAVAFWCDPISGHATLYWYRQILGQGPELLVQFQDESVVDDSQLPKDRFSAERLKGVDSTLKIQPAELGDSAMYLCASSLEASGRSYEQYFGPGTRLTVT.

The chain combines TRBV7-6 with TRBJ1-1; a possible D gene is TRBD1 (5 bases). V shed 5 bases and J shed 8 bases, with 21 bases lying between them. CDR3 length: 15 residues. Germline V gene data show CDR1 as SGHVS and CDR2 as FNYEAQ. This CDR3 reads CASSPRDALGGEAFF. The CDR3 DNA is TGTGCCAGCAGCCCCAGGGACGCTCTTGGAGGGGAAGCTTTCTTT. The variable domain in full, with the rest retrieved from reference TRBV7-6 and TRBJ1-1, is GAGVSQSPRYKVTKRGQDVALRCDPISGHVSLYWYRQALGQGPEFLTYFNYEAQQDKSGLPNDRFSAERPEGSISTLTIQRTEQRDSAMYRCASSPRDALGGEAFFGQGTRLTVV.

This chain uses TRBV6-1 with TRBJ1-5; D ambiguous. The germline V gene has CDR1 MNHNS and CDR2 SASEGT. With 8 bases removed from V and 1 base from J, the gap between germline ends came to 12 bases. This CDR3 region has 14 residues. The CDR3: CASVQVVSNQPQHF. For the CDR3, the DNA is TGTGCCAGCGTCCAGGTTGTCAGCAATCAGCCCCAGCATTTT.

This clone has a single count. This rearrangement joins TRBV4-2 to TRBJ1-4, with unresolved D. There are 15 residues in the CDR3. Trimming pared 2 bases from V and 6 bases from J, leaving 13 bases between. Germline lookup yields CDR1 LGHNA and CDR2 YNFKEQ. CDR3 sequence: CASSQREEFYEKLFF. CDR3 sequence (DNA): TGTGCCAGCAGCCAAAGGGAGGAGTTTTATGAAAAACTGTTTTTT.

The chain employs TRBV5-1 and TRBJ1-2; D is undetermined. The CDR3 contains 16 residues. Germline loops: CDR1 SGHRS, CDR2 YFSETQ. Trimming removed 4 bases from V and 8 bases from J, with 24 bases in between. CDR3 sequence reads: CASSPNPVWRAEGYTF. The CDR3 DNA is TGCGCCAGCAGCCCGAATCCGGTCTGGAGAGCGGAGGGCTACACCTTC.